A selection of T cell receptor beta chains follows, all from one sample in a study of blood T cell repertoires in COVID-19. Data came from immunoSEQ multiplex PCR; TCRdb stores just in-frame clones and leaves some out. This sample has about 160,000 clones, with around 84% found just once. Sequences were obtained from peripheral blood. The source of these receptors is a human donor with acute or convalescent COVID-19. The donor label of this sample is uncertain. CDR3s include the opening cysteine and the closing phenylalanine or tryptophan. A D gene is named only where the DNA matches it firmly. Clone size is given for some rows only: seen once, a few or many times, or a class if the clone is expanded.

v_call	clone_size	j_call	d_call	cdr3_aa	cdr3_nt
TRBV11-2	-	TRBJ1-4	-	CASSLYEGERYF	TGTGCCAGCAGCTTATATGAGGGGGAGAGATATTTT
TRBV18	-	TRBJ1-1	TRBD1	CASSRGARANTEAFF	TGTGCCAGCTCCAGGGGGGCCAGGGCGAACACTGAAGCTTTCTTT
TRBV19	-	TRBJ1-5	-	CASSITRSNSNQPQHF	TGTGCCAGTAGTATTACGAGAAGTAATAGCAATCAGCCCCAGCATTTT
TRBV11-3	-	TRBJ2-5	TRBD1	CASSRPGQRKETQYF	TGTGCCAGCAGCCGACCGGGACAGAGAAAAGAGACCCAGTACTTC
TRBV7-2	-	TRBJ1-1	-	CASSLTYWNTEAFF	TGTGCCAGCAGCTTAACATATTGGAACACTGAAGCTTTCTTT
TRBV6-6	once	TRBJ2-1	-	CAIEGSSYNEQFF	TGTGCCATCGAAGGGAGCTCCTACAATGAGCAGTTCTTC
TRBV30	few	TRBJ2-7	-	CAWRGAGLKYEQYF	TGTGCCTGGAGGGGAGCGGGTCTTAAGTACGAGCAGTACTTC
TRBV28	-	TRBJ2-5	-	CASSVINRHVGVQETQYF	TGTGCCAGCAGTGTAATCAATCGACATGTCGGGGTCCAAGAGACCCAGTACTTC
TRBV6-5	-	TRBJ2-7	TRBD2	CASSSGGGRHPYEQYF	TGTGCCAGCAGTTCGGGAGGGGGGCGTCACCCCTACGAGCAGTACTTC
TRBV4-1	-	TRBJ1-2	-	CASSQSGNPYGYTF	TGCGCCAGCAGCCAATCAGGGAACCCTTATGGCTACACCTTC
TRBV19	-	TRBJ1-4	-	CASSRNVATNEKLFF	TGTGCCAGTAGTCGAAATGTAGCAACTAATGAAAAACTGTTTTTT
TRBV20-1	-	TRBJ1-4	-	CSASVRGGLREKLFF	TGCAGTGCCAGTGTAAGAGGGGGTCTGAGGGAAAAACTGTTTTTT
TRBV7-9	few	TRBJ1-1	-	CASSTQGGNTEAFF	TGTGCCAGCAGCACACAGGGCGGGAACACTGAAGCTTTCTTT
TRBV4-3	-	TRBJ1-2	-	CASSQGWGVNYGYTF	TGCGCCAGCAGCCAAGGGTGGGGGGTCAACTATGGCTACACCTTC
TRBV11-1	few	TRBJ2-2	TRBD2	CASSWTSGNTGELFF	TGTGCCAGCAGCTGGACTAGCGGGAACACCGGGGAGCTGTTTTTT
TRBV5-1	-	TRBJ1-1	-	CASSLGYRPPTVMNTEAFF	TGCGCCAGCAGCTTGGGCTACCGCCCCCCGACAGTCATGAACACTGAAGCTTTCTTT
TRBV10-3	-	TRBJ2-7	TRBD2	CAISGVAGDPYEQYF	TGTGCCATCAGTGGAGTAGCGGGGGACCCCTACGAGCAGTACTTC
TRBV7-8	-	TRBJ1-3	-	CASSLRDRNTIYF	TGTGCCAGCAGCCTCCGGGATAGAAACACCATATATTTT
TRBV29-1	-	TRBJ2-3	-	CSVEGDMSRTDTQYF	TGCAGCGTTGAAGGGGACATGAGCCGCACAGATACGCAGTATTTT
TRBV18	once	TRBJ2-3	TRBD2	CASSLGTSGRRDTQYF	TGTGCCAGCTCACTTGGGACTAGCGGGCGCAGAGATACGCAGTATTTT
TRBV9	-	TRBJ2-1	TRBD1	CASSVAVGSGQGEQFF	TGTGCCAGCAGCGTAGCAGTCGGAAGCGGACAGGGTGAGCAGTTCTTC
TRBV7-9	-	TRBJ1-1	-	CASSLDREAFF	TGTGCCAGCAGCCTCGACAGGGAAGCTTTCTTT
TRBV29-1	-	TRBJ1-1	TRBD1	CSVDTGGEAFF	TGCAGCGTTGATACAGGGGGGGAAGCTTTCTTT
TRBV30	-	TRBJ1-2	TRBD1	CAWSVTGGYGYTF	TGTGCCTGGAGTGTTACAGGGGGCTATGGCTACACCTTC
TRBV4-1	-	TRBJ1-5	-	CASSQALAVYSNQPQHF	TGCGCCAGCAGCCAAGCCTTGGCAGTTTATAGCAATCAGCCCCAGCATTTT
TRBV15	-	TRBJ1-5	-	CATSKGDQPQHF	TGTGCCACCAGTAAGGGAGATCAGCCCCAGCATTTT
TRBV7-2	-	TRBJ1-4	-	CASSTRTDEKLFF	TGTGCCAGCAGCACTCGGACAGACGAAAAACTGTTTTTT
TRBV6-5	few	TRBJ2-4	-	CASSPRVKLYF	TGTGCCAGCAGCCCGCGGGTCAAGCTGTACTTC
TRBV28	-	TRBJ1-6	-	CASRSGSSYNSPLHF	TGTGCCAGCCGCAGCGGGAGCTCCTATAATTCACCCCTCCACTTT
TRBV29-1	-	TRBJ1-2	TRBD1	CSVARQGYGYTF	TGCAGCGTTGCCCGACAGGGCTATGGCTACACCTTC
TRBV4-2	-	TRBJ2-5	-	CASSQEVSGWGKTQYF	TGTGCCAGCAGCCAAGAGGTGTCGGGGTGGGGAAAGACCCAGTACTTC
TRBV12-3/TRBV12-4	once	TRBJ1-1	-	CASSPRRNTEAFF	TGTGCCAGCAGTCCGCGGCGGAACACTGAAGCTTTCTTT
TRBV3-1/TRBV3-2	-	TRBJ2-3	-	CASSQDIGVRPTDTQYF	TGTGCCAGCAGCCAAGATATCGGTGTCCGCCCCACAGATACGCAGTATTTT
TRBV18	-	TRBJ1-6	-	CASSPGGGSYNSPLHF	TGTGCCAGCTCACCGGGAGGTGGCTCCTATAATTCACCCCTCCACTTT
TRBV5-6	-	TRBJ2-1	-	CASSSFNYRAGQFF	TGTGCCAGCAGCTCGTTCAACTATCGAGCTGGGCAGTTCTTC
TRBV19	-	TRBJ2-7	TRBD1	CASSIGGTGALRTREQYF	TGTGCCAGTAGTATAGGGGGGACAGGGGCTCTAAGGACACGGGAGCAGTACTTC
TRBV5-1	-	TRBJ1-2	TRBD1	CASSTRPGTGTEGYGYTF	TGCGCCAGCAGCACCCGTCCCGGGACAGGAACCGAGGGCTATGGCTACACCTTC
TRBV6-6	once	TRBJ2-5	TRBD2	CASSSGLAAQETQYF	TGTGCCAGCAGTTCGGGACTAGCAGCCCAAGAGACCCAGTACTTC
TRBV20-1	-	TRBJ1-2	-	CSAPAVGGYTF	TGCAGTGCTCCTGCGGTTGGTGGCTACACCTTC
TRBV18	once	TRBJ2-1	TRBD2	CASSPRWGLDNNEQFF	TGTGCCAGCTCACCCCGCTGGGGACTAGATAACAATGAGCAGTTCTTC
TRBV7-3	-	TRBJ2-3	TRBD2	CASSLTGTSGGDTQYF	TGTGCCAGCAGCTTGACCGGGACTAGCGGGGGGGATACGCAGTATTTT
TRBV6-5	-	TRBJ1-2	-	CASGYDGRQNYGYTF	TGTGCCAGCGGGTATGATGGCAGGCAGAACTATGGCTACACCTTC
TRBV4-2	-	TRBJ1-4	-	CASSQDPGHWVSDEKLFF	TGTGCCAGCAGCCAAGACCCAGGTCATTGGGTATCTGATGAAAAACTGTTTTTT
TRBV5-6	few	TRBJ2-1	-	CASSQRRVRSYNEQFF	TGTGCCAGCAGCCAACGGAGGGTCCGCTCCTACAATGAGCAGTTCTTC
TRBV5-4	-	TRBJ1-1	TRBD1	CASSLGTGMNTEAFF	TGTGCCAGCAGCTTGGGGACAGGGATGAACACTGAAGCTTTCTTT
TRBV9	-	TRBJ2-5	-	CASSVGSGVETQYF	TGTGCCAGCAGCGTAGGGTCAGGGGTTGAGACCCAGTACTTC
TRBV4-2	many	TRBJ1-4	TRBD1	CASSQTSGTAIEKLFF	TGTGCCAGCAGCCAAACCTCCGGGACAGCCATCGAAAAACTGTTTTTT
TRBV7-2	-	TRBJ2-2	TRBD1	CASRSRGLGTGELFF	TGTGCCAGCAGATCGAGGGGGCTGGGGACCGGGGAGCTGTTTTTT
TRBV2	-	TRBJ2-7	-	CASSVTGFPYEQYF	TGTGCCAGCAGTGTCACCGGGTTTCCCTACGAGCAGTACTTC
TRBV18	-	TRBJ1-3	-	CASSMKQGDEAGNTIYF	TGTGCCAGCTCAATGAAACAGGGTGATGAGGCTGGAAACACCATATATTTT
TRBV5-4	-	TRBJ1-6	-	CASSFETSENSPLHF	TGTGCCAGCAGCTTTGAGACGTCGGAGAATTCACCCCTCCACTTT
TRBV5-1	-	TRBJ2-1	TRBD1	CASSRGQVSYNEQFF	TGCGCCAGCAGCCGGGGACAGGTATCCTACAATGAGCAGTTCTTC